This T cell receptor (beta chain) was recovered during a study of CD8 T cells in Susac syndrome. Whole-study results and caveats: None of the CD4+ T cell repertoires in Susac syndrome showed clonal expansion.

RNA amounts of about 0.5 to 1 ug underwent reverse transcription with random hexamers. One entry per CDR3 protein, called by TCRdb with MiXCR from the immunoSEQ multiplex PCR reads. This table holds some 94,000 distinct CDR3 sequences, just under 95% found once. About this clonotype itself: Its antigen is unidentified.

Trimming left V 0 bases short and J 10 bases short, with 11 bases between. Looked up from germline, CDR1 is SGHNT and CDR2 is YYREEE (reference sequence). This CDR3 has 13 amino acids. Sequencing used CD4+ T cells from PBMCs. The chain couples TRBV5-4 to TRBJ2-1, with unresolved D. The receptor comes from a human donor with Susac syndrome. The CDR3 reads CASSLESPAEQFF. CDR3 sequence (DNA): TGTGCCAGCAGCTTGGAGAGCCCGGCGGAGCAGTTCTTC.